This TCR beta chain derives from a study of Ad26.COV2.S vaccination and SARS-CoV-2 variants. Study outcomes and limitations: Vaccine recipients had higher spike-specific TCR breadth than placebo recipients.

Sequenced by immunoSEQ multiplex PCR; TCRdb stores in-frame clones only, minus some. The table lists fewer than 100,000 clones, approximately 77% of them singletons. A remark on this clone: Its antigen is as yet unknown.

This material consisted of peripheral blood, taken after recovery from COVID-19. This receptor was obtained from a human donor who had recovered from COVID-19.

This chain's CDR3 is CATSDGRDRETGELFF. The DNA of the CDR3 is TGTGCCACCAGTGATGGTAGGGACAGGGAGACCGGGGAGCTGTTTTTT. The rearrangement links TRBV24-1 to TRBJ2-2, with TRBD1 matching 9 bases. CDR1 is KGHDR, CDR2 SFDVKD, per germline. This CDR3 contains 16 residues. V was pared by 3 bases and J by 5 bases, with 6 bases of the junction left unmatched.